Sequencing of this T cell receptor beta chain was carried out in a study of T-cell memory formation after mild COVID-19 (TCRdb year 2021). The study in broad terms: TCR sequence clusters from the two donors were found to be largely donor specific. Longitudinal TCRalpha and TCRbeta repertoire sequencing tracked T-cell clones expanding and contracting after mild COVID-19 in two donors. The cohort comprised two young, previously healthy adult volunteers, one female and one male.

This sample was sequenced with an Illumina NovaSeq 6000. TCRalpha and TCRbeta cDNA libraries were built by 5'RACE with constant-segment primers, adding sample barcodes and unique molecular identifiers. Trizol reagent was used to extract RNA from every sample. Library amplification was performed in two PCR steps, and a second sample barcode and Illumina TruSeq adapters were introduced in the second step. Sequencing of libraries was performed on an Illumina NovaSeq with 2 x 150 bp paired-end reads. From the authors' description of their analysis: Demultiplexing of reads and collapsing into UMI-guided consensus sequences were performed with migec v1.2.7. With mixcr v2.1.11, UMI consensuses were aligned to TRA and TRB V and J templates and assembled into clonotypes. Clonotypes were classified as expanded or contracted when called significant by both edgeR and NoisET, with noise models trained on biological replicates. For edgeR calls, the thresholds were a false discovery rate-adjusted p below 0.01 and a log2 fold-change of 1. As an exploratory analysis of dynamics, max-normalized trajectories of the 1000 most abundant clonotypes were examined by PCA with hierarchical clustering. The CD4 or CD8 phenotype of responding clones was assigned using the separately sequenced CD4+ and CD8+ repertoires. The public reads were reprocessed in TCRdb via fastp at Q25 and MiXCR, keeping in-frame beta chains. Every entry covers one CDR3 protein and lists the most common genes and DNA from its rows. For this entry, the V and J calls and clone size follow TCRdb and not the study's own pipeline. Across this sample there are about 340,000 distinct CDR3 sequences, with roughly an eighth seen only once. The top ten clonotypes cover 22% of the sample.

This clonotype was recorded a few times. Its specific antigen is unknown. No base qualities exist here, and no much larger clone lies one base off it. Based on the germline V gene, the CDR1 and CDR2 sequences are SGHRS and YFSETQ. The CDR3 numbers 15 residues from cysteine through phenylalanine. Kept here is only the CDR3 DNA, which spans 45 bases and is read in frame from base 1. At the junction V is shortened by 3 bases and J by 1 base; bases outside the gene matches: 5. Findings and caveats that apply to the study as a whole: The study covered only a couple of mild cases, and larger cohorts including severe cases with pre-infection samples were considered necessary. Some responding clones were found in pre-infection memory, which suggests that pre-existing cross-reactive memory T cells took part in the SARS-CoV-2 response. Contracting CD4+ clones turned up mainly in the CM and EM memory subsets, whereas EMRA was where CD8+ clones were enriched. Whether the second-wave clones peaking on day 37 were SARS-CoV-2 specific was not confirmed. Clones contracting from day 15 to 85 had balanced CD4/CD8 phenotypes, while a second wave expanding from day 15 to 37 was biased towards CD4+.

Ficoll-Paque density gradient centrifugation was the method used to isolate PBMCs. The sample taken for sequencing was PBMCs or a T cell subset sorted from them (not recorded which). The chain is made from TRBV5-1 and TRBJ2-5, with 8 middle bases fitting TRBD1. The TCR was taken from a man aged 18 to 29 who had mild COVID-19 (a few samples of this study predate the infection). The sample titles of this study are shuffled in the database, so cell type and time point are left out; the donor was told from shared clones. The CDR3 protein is CASSSGQVTQETQYF. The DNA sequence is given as TGCGCCAGCAGCTCGGGACAGGTGACCCAAGAGACCCAGTACTTC.